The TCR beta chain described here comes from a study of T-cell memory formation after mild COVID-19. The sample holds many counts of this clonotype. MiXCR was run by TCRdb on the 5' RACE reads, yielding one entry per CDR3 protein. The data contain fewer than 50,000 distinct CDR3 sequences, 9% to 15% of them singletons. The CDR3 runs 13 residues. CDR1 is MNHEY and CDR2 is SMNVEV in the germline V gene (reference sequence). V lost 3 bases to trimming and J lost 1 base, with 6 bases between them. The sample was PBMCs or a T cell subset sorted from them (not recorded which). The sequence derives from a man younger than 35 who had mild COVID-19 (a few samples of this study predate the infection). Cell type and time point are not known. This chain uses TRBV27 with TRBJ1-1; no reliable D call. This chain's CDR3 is CASSLMSNTEAFF. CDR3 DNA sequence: TGTGCCAGCAGTTTGATGTCGAACACTGAAGCTTTCTTT.